Presented here are 25 T cell receptor beta chains from one specimen sequenced in a study of molecular identifiers for immune sequencing clone quantification. MiXCR, run by TCRdb on the PCR reads, gives a single entry per CDR3 protein. This sample yields 600,000 to 650,000 distinct CDR3 sequences, of which nearly 20% are seen a single time; 0.85% belongs to the top ten. Sequencing was performed on naive CD8+ T cells from blood, with Jurkat cell RNA spiked in. The sample's subset: FACS-sorted CD8+CD4-CCR7+CD45RA+ naive T cells. The receptors were gathered from a human donor in good health. Some libraries in this study had Jurkat cell RNA spiked in.

Concerning this clonotype: This may be a read error: a much more frequent sequence differs by one nucleotide. V and J are TRBV5-1 and TRBJ2-7; D gene ambiguous. This CDR3 spans 13 amino acids. The V end was cut by 4 bases, the J end by 3 bases, with 11 bases between. From germline, CDR1 is SGHRS and CDR2 YFSETQ. CDR3 region: CASSPDQDYEQYF. The CDR3 region has the DNA TGCGCCAGCAGCCCAGACCAAGACTACGAGCAGTACTTC.

This clonotype showed up many times. V gene TRBV27 combines with J gene TRBJ2-7; D ambiguous. Trimming stripped 2 bases from V and 4 bases from J, with 15 bases between. The germline V gene encodes CDR1 MNHEY and CDR2 SMNVEV (reference sequence). This CDR3 is 15 amino acids long. The CDR3 region has the DNA TGTGCCAGCAGTTTAGGTCCGGGCATAAAGTACGAGCAGTACTTC. This gives the protein CASSLGPGIKYEQYF.

This rearrangement joins TRBV28 to TRBJ2-7; 7 bases fit TRBD2. The V segment lost 6 bases and the J segment 7 bases; nucleotides outside the gene matches: 9. From germline, CDR1 is MDHEN and CDR2 SYDVKM. This CDR3 has 13 amino acids. The CDR3 here is CASRTAGTGEQYF. In nucleotides, the CDR3 is TGTGCCAGCAGGACAGCGGGGACGGGGGAGCAGTACTTC.

This clonotype has at least ten counts. This chain links TRBV5-5 with TRBJ2-7; 8 positions match TRBD1. From germline, CDR1 is SGHKS and CDR2 YYEKEE (reference sequence). The length of the CDR3 is 14 residues. V shed 0 bases and J 6 bases; nucleotides not matched to a gene: 5. CDR3 residues: CASSLGSDRGEQYF. DNA of the CDR3: TGTGCCAGCAGCTTGGGTAGCGACAGGGGCGAGCAGTACTTC. Looking up the rest from reference TRBV5-5 and TRBJ2-7 gives the full variable domain: DAGVTQSPTHLIKTRGQQVTLRCSPISGHKSVSWYQQVLGQGPQFIFQYYEKEERGRGNFPDRFSARQFPNYSSELNVNALLLGDSALYLCASSLGSDRGEQYFGPGTRLTVT.

This clonotype was counted ten times or more. The chain is built from TRBV7-8 and TRBJ1-2, with 10 bases identical to TRBD1. Germline V CDR1 and CDR2: SGHVS, FQNEAQ. The length of the CDR3 is 15 residues. V dropped 0 bases and J dropped 8; count of bases not matched to a gene: 6. The DNA of the CDR3 is TGTGCCAGCAGCTTAGCGGACGGACAGGGGGGCGGCTACACCTTC. Translating it yields CASSLADGQGGGYTF. Full variable domain (missing parts from reference TRBV7-8 and TRBJ1-2): GAGVSQSPRYKVAKRGQDVALRCDPISGHVSLFWYQQALGQGPEFLTYFQNEAQLDKSGLPSDRFFAERPEGSVSTLKIQRTQQEDSAVYLCASSLADGQGGGYTFGSGTRLTVV.

The J gene is TRBJ2-3, the V gene TRBV11-3; D is undetermined. V was shortened by 5 bases and J by 5 bases, with 11 bases between the two germline ends. Germline V lookup: CDR1 SGHNT, CDR2 YENEEA. This CDR3 spans 13 amino acids. The CDR3 sequence: CASSPPNEDTQYF. Here the CDR3 DNA reads TGTGCCAGCAGCCCCCCAAACGAAGATACGCAGTATTTT.

The CDR3 protein is CATSPRNTEAFF. CDR3 bases: TGTGCCACCAGCCCCAGGAACACTGAAGCTTTCTTT. The chain uses TRBV15 and TRBJ1-1, with D hard to call. The CDR3 loop spans 12 amino acids. Between the trimmed V and J ends, which lost 5 bases and 1 base, there was a span of 5 bases. Germline CDR1 and CDR2: LNHNV and YYDKDF (reference sequence).

With respect to this clonotype: Mismatch with germline at one junction end may stem from a read error. J is TRBJ2-7 and V is TRBV11-2, with 8 nucleotides matching TRBD1. The CDR3 has 13 amino acids. Germline V lookup: CDR1 SGHAT, CDR2 FQNNGV. The CDR3 spells CAGSFTGGYEQYF. The CDR3 coding sequence is TGTGCCGGCAGCTTTACAGGGGGCTACGAGCAGTACTTC.

This clonotype was seen a handful of times. CDR3 DNA: TGTGCCAGCAGTTTAATCGGAACTCTTTACAATGAGCAGTTCTTC. Translated: CASSLIGTLYNEQFF. J is TRBJ2-1 and V is TRBV27; D uncertain. The CDR3 sequence is 15 residues long. CDR1 and CDR2 from the germline V gene are MNHEY and SMNVEV (reference sequence). V lost 2 bases, J lost 4 bases, and 12 bases lay in between.

There are a few counts of this clonotype. This rearrangement joins TRBV19 to TRBJ1-2, with TRBD1 matching over 8 bases. From germline, CDR1 is LNHDA and CDR2 SQIVND (reference sequence). The CDR3 runs 16 residues. V trimming: 10 bases; J trimming: 1 base; junction bases outside the gene matches: 14. The CDR3 sequence: CATSLGRGRDNYGYTF. CDR3 DNA sequence: TGTGCCACCTCCTTAGGCAGGGGGCGTGATAACTATGGCTACACCTTC.

The rearrangement joins TRBV9 to TRBJ2-3; D is perhaps TRBD1 (6 bases). CDR3 size: 15 residues. The germline V gene has CDR1 SGDLS and CDR2 YYNGEE. With 0 bases removed from V and 0 bases from J, the gap between germline ends came to 8 bases. The CDR3 sequence is CASSVVGQSTDTQYF. CDR3 sequence (DNA): TGTGCCAGCAGCGTAGTAGGACAGAGCACAGATACGCAGTATTTT.

This clonotype was observed many times. This sequence joins TRBV29-1 and TRBJ1-1, with TRBD1 matching over 10 bases. Germline CDR1 and CDR2: SQVTM and ANQGSEA. The CDR3 covers 15 residues. Trimming removed 6 bases from V and 0 bases from J; junction bases left unmatched: 7. The CDR3 spells CSVAGTGVMNTEAFF. The DNA for the CDR3 is TGCAGCGTAGCCGGGACAGGGGTCATGAACACTGAAGCTTTCTTT.

The sample holds a few counts of this clonotype. V is TRBV7-9 and J is TRBJ2-7; D uncertain. Germline loops: CDR1 SEHNR, CDR2 FQNEAQ (reference sequence). This CDR3 region has 13 residues. Trimming removed 5 bases from V and 2 bases from J, with 10 bases in between. The CDR3, as DNA: TGTGCCAGCAGCCCCATCGGAACCTACGAGCAGTACTTC. Amino acid sequence: CASSPIGTYEQYF.

At least ten counts were recorded for this clonotype. The chain uses TRBV29-1 and TRBJ1-2, with D uncertain. Germline loops: CDR1 SQVTM, CDR2 ANQGSEA. This CDR3 spans 13 amino acids. Trimming removed 2 bases at V and 0 bases at J, with 7 bases between. CDR3 residues: CSVEQESNYGYTF. The DNA for the CDR3 is TGCAGCGTTGAACAGGAATCTAACTATGGCTACACCTTC. The variable domain in full, with the rest retrieved from reference TRBV29-1 and TRBJ1-2, is SAVISQKPSRDICQRGTSLTIQCQVDSQVTMMFWYRQQPGQSLTLIATANQGSEATYESGFVIDKFPISRPNLTFSTLTVSNMSPEDSSIYLCSVEQESNYGYTFGSGTRLTVV.

This clonotype was detected a few times. The chain uses TRBV4-1 and TRBJ2-5, with 8 bases matching TRBD2. CDR3 length: 18 amino acids. From germline, CDR1 is MGHRA and CDR2 YSYEKL. The junction had 16 bases not matched to a gene; V was cut back by 3 bases and J by 4 bases. The CDR3 DNA is TGCGCCAGCAGCCAGTACCCAGGTACAGCGGGAGTTAGAGAGACCCAGTACTTC. Its protein is CASSQYPGTAGVRETQYF.

This clonotype was counted only a few times. The CDR3 nucleotides are TGTGCCAGCAGCGTAGCTACCGGGGGGAACGAGCAGTACTTC. It is translated as CASSVATGGNEQYF. The chain carries TRBV9 and TRBJ2-7; 7 nucleotides agree with TRBD2. This CDR3 comprises 14 residues. Germline CDR1 and CDR2: SGDLS and YYNGEE. V lost 0 bases and J lost 5; bases outside the gene matches: 5.

The chain joins TRBV24-1 to TRBJ2-1; weak D call: TRBD2 (5 bases). Germline CDR1 reads KGHDR; CDR2 reads SFDVKD. Trimming took 3 bases from V and 8 from J, leaving 10 bases between them. This CDR3 is built from 13 residues. Written as DNA, the CDR3 is TGTGCCACCAGTGATACTCGGGAATATGAGCAGTTCTTC. Amino acid sequence: CATSDTREYEQFF.

This clonotype appeared many times. This chain uses TRBV28 with TRBJ2-7; TRBD1 matches at 7 bases. Per germline, CDR1 MDHEN and CDR2 SYDVKM. This CDR3 is 14 amino acids long. V was clipped by 6 bases and J by 2 bases; unmatched bases: 7. The CDR3 coding sequence is TGTGCCAGCAGCGCTCGACAGGGCCCCTACGAGCAGTACTTC. Protein: CASSARQGPYEQYF.

This clonotype showed up many times. The J gene is TRBJ2-5, the V gene TRBV21-1. TRBV21-1 is deemed a pseudogene. The CDR3 runs to 10 residues. The DNA for the CDR3 is TGTGCCAGCAGCAAAGAGACCCAGTACTTC. Protein: CASSKETQYF.

The chain is built from TRBV25-1 and TRBJ1-2; D unclear. V was clipped by 3 bases and J by 2 bases, with 16 bases between them. The CDR3 runs 16 residues. The V gene's germline CDR1 is MGHDK and CDR2 SYGVNS. The DNA for the CDR3 is TGTGCCAGCAGTGACCCCATCATGACAAAGAACTATGGCTACACCTTC. It codes for CASSDPIMTKNYGYTF.

As to this clonotype: A read error may explain this, as a much larger clone is one base away. The rearrangement joins TRBV7-2 to TRBJ2-5, with D possibly being TRBD2 (6 bases). Germline CDR1 reads SGHTA; CDR2 reads FQGNSA. The V end lost 1 base, the J end lost 4 bases, and 13 bases lay between the germline ends. The CDR3 loop spans 15 amino acids. The CDR3 region is CASSLVRGRRETQYF. DNA of the CDR3: TGTGCCAGCAGCTTAGTACGAGGGAGGCGAGAGACCCAGTACTTC.

This clonotype occurred many times. The V call is TRBV7-3, the J call TRBJ2-3; D not certain. The CDR3 consists of 13 residues. Per germline, CDR1 SGHTA and CDR2 FQGTGA. Deletions cut 4 bases from V and 3 bases from J, with 8 bases between. As DNA, the CDR3 is TGTGCCAGCAGCTCCGGAGAAACAGATACGCAGTATTTT. Amino acids: CASSSGETDTQYF.

This clonotype occurred many times. The chain couples TRBV6-1 to TRBJ2-7; the match to TRBD1 covers 8 bases. This CDR3 region has 15 residues. J was trimmed by 5 bases and V by 3 bases; bases with no gene match: 9. Germline lookup yields CDR1 MNHNS and CDR2 SASEGT. Written as DNA, the CDR3 is TGTGCCAGCAGTGACCCCCGGACAGGGTACGACGAGCAGTACTTC. This gives the protein CASSDPRTGYDEQYF.

This clonotype came up many times. This chain connects TRBV6-1 to TRBJ2-1; TRBD2 is a possible D gene (7 bases). This CDR3 is 14 amino acids long. The germline CDR1 and CDR2 sequences are MNHNS and SASEGT. V was shortened by 6 bases and J by 9 bases, with 18 bases between the two germline ends. The CDR3 DNA is TGTGCCAGCAGCTCTAGCGGTAGAGGGGGTGAGCAGTTCTTC. The encoded protein is CASSSSGRGGEQFF.

This clonotype was seen at least ten times. The gene calls are TRBV4-3 and TRBJ1-1; TRBD1 is a possible D gene (6 bases). The CDR3 covers 16 residues. Germline V gene sequence: CDR1 LGHNA, CDR2 YSLEER. V shed 0 bases and J shed 7 bases, with 18 bases lying between them. CDR3 protein: CASSQEEEQGVYEAFF. CDR3 nucleotides: TGCGCCAGCAGCCAAGAGGAGGAACAGGGTGTATATGAAGCTTTCTTT.